This T cell receptor (beta chain) was identified during a study of blood T cells in healthy people across ages. General observations from the study: Changes seen in expanded clonotypes were possibly confounded by donor CMV status left unknown. Long-lived donors had more naive CD4+ cells and higher diversity than aged donors.

PBMCs numbering at least 6 million were isolated per sample. The extraction recovered at least 5 micrograms of total RNA per sample. Of note for this clonotype: Its target is not known.

A J-beta primer mix and a sample-barcoded 5' primer were used in a second PCR of about 7 to 11 cycles. TCRdb reprocessed the 5' RACE reads via MiXCR and lists one record per CDR3 protein. Of about 670,000 distinct CDR3 sequences listed, about 50% are singletons. The specimen sequenced was blood. This TCR derives from a woman over 75 in good health.

CDR3 residues: CSVAPLAGETQFF. The CDR3 DNA sequence: TGCAGCGTCGCACCTCTAGCGGGGGAGACCCAGTTCTTC. The chain has TRBV29-1 and TRBJ2-1; 10 bases line up with TRBD2. V lost 6 bases and J lost 13; bases outside the gene matches: 12. CDR1 and CDR2 from the germline V gene are SQVTM and ANQGSEA. The CDR3 is 13 amino acids.